Sequencing of this TCR beta chain was carried out in a study of blood T cell repertoires in COVID-19. Study as a whole: In each case, the material was cDNA or gDNA derived from T cells, B-cell-depleted T cells, or PBMCs.

Only in-frame clones appear in the TCRdb table, and some are missing; sequencing was by immunoSEQ multiplex PCR. Found here are about 60,000 clones, approximately 77% of them singletons; the top ten hold 32%. Sequences were obtained from peripheral blood. The TCR sequence derives from a human donor in a cohort sampled during active COVID-19.

The CDR3 nucleotides are TGTGCCAGCAGCCGCAGGGAGAACACTGAAGCTTTCTTT. Residues: CASSRRENTEAFF. The chain employs TRBV7-6 and TRBJ1-1, with D possibly being TRBD1 (5 bases). V was clipped by 5 bases and J by 1 base, with 8 bases between them. CDR1 is SGHVS and CDR2 is FNYEAQ in the germline V gene. The CDR3 sequence is 13 residues long.